In this sample, the clone carrying this TCR beta chain turned up many times. Antigen specificity is unknown. TCRdb reanalysed the RT-PCR reads using MiXCR and keeps one entry per CDR3 protein. The table lists roughly 160,000 distinct CDR3 sequences, under 13% of them singletons. The data derive from a study of response to subunit inactivated influenza vaccine. General study findings and limits: The authors proposed limited new T cell recruitment per seasonal influenza vaccination.

The CDR3 loop spans 15 amino acids. Germline V gene lookup returns CDR1 SGHTA and CDR2 FQGNSA. V lost 2 bases and J lost 7, with 15 bases in between. Sequences were derived from non-naive T cells sorted from PBMCs, sampled about 40 days after vaccination. The TCR originated in a man aged 50-60 years who received an inactivated influenza vaccine. This sequence joins TRBV7-2 and TRBJ2-1; no reliable D call. CDR3 in amino acids: CASSLSPSVGNEQFF. As DNA, the CDR3 is TGTGCCAGCAGCTTATCCCCCTCGGTGGGTAATGAGCAGTTCTTC.